This paragraph covers one TCR beta chain sequence. Its cognate antigen is unknown. Assay: immunoSEQ multiplex PCR; the TCRdb copy retains only in-frame clones and omits some. The repertoire includes roughly 2.5 million clones, more than 80% of them detected once, and around 0.15% sits in the top ten. With 6 bases removed from V and 3 bases from J, the gap between germline ends came to 17 bases. Per germline, CDR1 MDHEN and CDR2 SYDVKM. The CDR3 loop spans 15 amino acids. This specimen comes from a study of shared clonotypes between healthy human individuals. General study points: Against clonotypes common to all four donors, non-shared ones had lower generation probabilities.

The specimen was naive CD4+ T cells sorted from blood. As for subset: CD45RA+ positively selected. This sequence was found in a man between 18 and 29 years old in good health. This chain links TRBV28 with TRBJ1-2; D may be TRBD1 (5 bases). The DNA for the CDR3 is TGTGCCAGCAGCCAACCTACCGGGACGGACTATGGCTACACCTTC. It codes for CASSQPTGTDYGYTF.